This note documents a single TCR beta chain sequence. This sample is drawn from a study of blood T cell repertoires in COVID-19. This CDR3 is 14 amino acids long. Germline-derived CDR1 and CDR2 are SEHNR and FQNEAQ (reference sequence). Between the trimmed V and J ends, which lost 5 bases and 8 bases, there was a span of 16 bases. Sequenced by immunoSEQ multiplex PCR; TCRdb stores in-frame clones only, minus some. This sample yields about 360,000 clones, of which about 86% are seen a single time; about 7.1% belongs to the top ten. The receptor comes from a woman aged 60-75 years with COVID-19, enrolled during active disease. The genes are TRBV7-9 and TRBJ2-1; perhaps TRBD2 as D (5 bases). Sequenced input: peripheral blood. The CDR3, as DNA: TGTGCCAGCAGCCACTGGGTCGTCGGGGATGAGCAGTTCTTC. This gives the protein CASSHWVVGDEQFF.